One T cell receptor (beta chain) is described in this entry. In the source study's methods: Researchers report that nucleated cell counts were estimated from reference gene primer amplification. Some clones are missing from TCRdb's copy, which holds only in-frame ones; the method was immunoSEQ multiplex PCR. The V and J calls and clone size come from that table; D and trimming were worked out from the DNA. In the table there are about 150,000 clones, approximately 90% of which are singletons. The length of the CDR3 is 15 residues. V was shortened by 4 bases and J by 0 bases, with 12 bases between the two germline ends. CDR1 is KGHSH and CDR2 is LQKENI in the germline V gene. Followed longitudinally, the Seattle patients had been enrolled during active infection. The sample originates from a study of blood T cell repertoires in COVID-19. Study overall: In each case, the material was cDNA or gDNA derived from T cells, B-cell-depleted T cells, or PBMCs.

V gene TRBV18 combines with J gene TRBJ1-1, with a tentative D call TRBD1 (6 bases). Specimen: peripheral blood. The receptor was derived from a man aged 18 to 35 with COVID-19, enrolled during active disease. The CDR3 loop reads CASSLAGAMNTEAFF. DNA for the CDR3: TGTGCCAGCTCACTAGCAGGGGCCATGAACACTGAAGCTTTCTTT. The full variable domain, in which reference TRBV18 and TRBJ1-1 provide the parts outside the CDR3, is NAGVMQNPRHLVRRRGQEARLRCSPMKGHSHVYWYRQLPEEGLKFMVYLQKENIIDESGMPKERFSAEFPKEGPSILRIQQVVRGDSAAYFCASSLAGAMNTEAFFGQGTRLTVV.